Below are 8 T cell receptor beta chains sequenced from a single sample in a study of blood T cell repertoires in COVID-19. Repertoires were generated with immunoSEQ multiplex PCR, while TCRdb's copy carries only in-frame clones and drops some. Here the sample spans a few hundred thousand clones, about 90% being singletons. Sequences were obtained from peripheral blood. The source is a man aged 18 to 29 who had recovered from COVID-19.

The gene calls are TRBV5-8 and TRBJ2-3, with a tentative D call TRBD1 (6 bases). Germline CDR1 SGHTS, CDR2 YDEGEE. The CDR3 runs to 15 residues. V lost 2 bases and J lost 6, with 16 bases in between. CDR3 sequence reads: CASSFADRGTDTQYF. DNA for the CDR3: TGTGCCAGCAGCTTTGCCGATAGGGGGACCGATACGCAGTATTTT.

The chain couples TRBV11-3 to TRBJ2-3, with 8 bases identical to TRBD1. V gave up 5 bases and J gave up 0 bases; unmatched junction bases: 4. The CDR3 runs 15 residues. Germline lookup yields CDR1 SGHNT and CDR2 YENEEA. This chain's CDR3 is CASSETGASTDTQYF. DNA for the CDR3: TGTGCCAGCAGCGAGACAGGGGCCAGCACAGATACGCAGTATTTT.

The chain carries TRBV7-9 and TRBJ2-1; 7 nucleotides align to TRBD1. Germline V gene data show CDR1 as SEHNR and CDR2 as FQNEAQ (reference sequence). The CDR3 totals 14 residues. With 2 bases clipped from V and 6 bases from J, the junction kept 4 bases outside the gene matches. The CDR3 nucleotides read TGTGCCAGCAGCTTACGGGGACAGTCCAATGAGCAGTTCTTC. It translates to CASSLRGQSNEQFF.

The chain recombines TRBV3-1 (or the pseudogene TRBV3-2) with TRBJ2-1, with 13 nucleotides matching TRBD2. There are 19 residues in the CDR3. Per the germline V gene, CDR1 is LGHDT and CDR2 is YNNKEL (reference sequence). The V and J ends lost 0 bases and 4 bases, in that order; junction bases with no gene match: 9. CDR3 region: CASSQDVLAGGGWYNEQFF. Written as DNA, the CDR3 is TGTGCCAGCAGCCAAGATGTACTAGCGGGAGGGGGGTGGTACAATGAGCAGTTCTTC.

V and J are TRBV9 and TRBJ2-7; 8 nucleotides line up with TRBD2. CDR3 length: 14 amino acids. CDR1 is SGDLS and CDR2 is YYNGEE in the germline V gene. V lost 3 bases, J lost 4 bases, and 6 bases stayed unmatched. This CDR3 is CASSGTGGFYEQYF. The CDR3 DNA sequence: TGTGCCAGCAGCGGGACGGGAGGGTTTTACGAGCAGTACTTC.

The chain carries TRBV3-1 (or the pseudogene TRBV3-2) and TRBJ1-6; 7 bases align to TRBD1. This CDR3 spans 15 amino acids. Trimming took 4 bases from V and 4 from J; bases not matched to a gene: 4. Germline V gene data show CDR1 as LGHDT and CDR2 as YNNKEL (reference sequence). CDR3 amino acids: CASSRGDSYNSPLHF. In DNA, the CDR3 is TGTGCCAGCAGCCGCGGGGACAGTTATAATTCACCCCTCCACTTT.

This CDR3 reads CASKGGFAEAFF. The CDR3 nucleotides read TGTGCCAGCAAGGGGGGGTTTGCTGAAGCTTTCTTT. This sequence joins TRBV28 and TRBJ1-1, with D maybe TRBD1 (6 bases). Trimming took 7 bases from V and 6 from J, leaving 12 bases between them. Germline V lookup: CDR1 MDHEN, CDR2 SYDVKM. CDR3 length: 12 amino acids.

The genes are TRBV20-1 and TRBJ2-3; D not certain. Trimming stripped 3 bases from V and 0 bases from J, with 13 bases between. This CDR3 region has 15 residues. The germline CDR1 and CDR2 sequences are DFQATT and SNEGSKA (reference sequence). The CDR3 protein is CSASGRYPSTDTQYF. Here the CDR3 DNA reads TGCAGTGCTAGTGGCAGGTACCCTAGCACAGATACGCAGTATTTT.